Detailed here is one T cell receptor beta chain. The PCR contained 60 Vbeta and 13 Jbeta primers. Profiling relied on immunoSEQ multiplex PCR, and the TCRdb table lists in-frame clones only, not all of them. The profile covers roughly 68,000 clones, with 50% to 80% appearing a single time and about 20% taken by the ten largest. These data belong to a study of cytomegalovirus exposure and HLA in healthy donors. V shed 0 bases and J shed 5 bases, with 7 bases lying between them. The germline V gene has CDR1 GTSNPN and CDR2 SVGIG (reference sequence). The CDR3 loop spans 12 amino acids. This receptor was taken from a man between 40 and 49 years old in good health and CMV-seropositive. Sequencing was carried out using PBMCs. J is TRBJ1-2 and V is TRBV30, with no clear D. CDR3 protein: CAWSVGQYGYTF. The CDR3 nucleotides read TGTGCCTGGAGTGTGGGCCAGTATGGCTACACCTTC.